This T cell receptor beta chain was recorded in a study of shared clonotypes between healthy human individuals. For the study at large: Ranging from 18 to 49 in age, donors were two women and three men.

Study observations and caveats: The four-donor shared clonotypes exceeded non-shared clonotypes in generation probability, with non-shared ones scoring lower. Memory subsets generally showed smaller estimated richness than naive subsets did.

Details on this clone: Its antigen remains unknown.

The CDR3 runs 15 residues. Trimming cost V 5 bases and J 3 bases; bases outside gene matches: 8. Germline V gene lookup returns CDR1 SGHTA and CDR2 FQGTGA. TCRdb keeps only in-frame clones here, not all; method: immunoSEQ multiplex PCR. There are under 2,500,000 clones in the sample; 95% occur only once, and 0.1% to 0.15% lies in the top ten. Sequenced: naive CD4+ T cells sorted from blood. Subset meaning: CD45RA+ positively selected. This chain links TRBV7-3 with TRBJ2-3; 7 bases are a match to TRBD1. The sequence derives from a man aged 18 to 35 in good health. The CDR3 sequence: CASSKRQGGTDTQYF. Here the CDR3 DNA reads TGTGCCAGCAGCAAAAGACAGGGTGGGACAGATACGCAGTATTTT.